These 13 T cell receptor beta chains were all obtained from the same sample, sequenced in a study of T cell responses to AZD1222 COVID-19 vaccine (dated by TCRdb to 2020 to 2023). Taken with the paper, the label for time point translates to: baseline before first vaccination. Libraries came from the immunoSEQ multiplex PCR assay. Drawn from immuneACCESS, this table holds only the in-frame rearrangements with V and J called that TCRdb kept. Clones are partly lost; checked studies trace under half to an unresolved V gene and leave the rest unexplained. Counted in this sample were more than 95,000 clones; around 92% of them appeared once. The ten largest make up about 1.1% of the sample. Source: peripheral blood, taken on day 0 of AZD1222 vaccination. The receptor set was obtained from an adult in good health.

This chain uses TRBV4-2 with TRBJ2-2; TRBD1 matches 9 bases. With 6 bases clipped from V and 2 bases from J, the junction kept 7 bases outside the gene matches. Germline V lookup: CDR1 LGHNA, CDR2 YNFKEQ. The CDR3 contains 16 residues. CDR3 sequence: CASSQQGASNTGELFF. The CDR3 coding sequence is TGTGCCAGCAGTCAACAGGGGGCGTCAAACACCGGGGAGCTGTTTTTT.

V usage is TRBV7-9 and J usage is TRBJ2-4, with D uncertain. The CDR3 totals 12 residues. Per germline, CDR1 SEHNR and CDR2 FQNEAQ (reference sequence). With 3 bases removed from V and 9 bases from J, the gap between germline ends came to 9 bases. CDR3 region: CASSFAPGIQYF. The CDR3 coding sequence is TGTGCCAGCAGCTTCGCCCCTGGCATTCAGTACTTC.

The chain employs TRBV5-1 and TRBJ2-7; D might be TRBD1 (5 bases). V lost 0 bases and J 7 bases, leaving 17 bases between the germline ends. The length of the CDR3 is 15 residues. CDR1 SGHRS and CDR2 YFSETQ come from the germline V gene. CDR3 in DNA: TGCGCCAGCAGCTTGGGACAGACCGTAGGGCTGGAGCAGTACTTC. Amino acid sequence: CASSLGQTVGLEQYF.

The CDR3 DNA sequence: TGTGCCAGCAGTGAAGGGGGACTAGCGGGTTCGGGGACCCAGTACTTC. Translating gives CASSEGGLAGSGTQYF. The chain is built from TRBV2 and TRBJ2-5, with 12 nucleotides matching TRBD2. Per the germline V gene, CDR1 is SNHLY and CDR2 is FYNNEI. Trimming at V came to 1 base and at J to 7 bases, leaving 7 bases not matched to a gene. CDR3 length: 16 residues.

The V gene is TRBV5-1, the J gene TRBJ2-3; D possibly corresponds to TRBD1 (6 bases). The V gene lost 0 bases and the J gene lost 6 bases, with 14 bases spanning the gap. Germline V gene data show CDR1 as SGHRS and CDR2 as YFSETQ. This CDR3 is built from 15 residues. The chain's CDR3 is CASSLAQGRLDTQYF. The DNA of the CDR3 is TGCGCCAGCAGCTTGGCGCAGGGGCGATTGGATACGCAGTATTTT.

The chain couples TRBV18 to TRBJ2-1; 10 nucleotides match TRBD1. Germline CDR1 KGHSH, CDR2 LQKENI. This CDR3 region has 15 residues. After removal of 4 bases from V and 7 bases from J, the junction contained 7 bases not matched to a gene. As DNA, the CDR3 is TGTGCCAGCTCACTTGGACAGGGGGGAGCAAATGAGCAGTTCTTC. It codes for CASSLGQGGANEQFF.

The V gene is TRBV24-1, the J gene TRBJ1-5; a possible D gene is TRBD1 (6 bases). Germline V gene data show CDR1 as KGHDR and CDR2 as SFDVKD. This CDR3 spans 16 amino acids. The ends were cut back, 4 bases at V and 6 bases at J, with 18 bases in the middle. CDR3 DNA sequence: TGTGCCACCAGTGAGTTTCCAGGGGAAAGGAGTCAGCCCCAGCATTTT. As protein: CATSEFPGERSQPQHF.

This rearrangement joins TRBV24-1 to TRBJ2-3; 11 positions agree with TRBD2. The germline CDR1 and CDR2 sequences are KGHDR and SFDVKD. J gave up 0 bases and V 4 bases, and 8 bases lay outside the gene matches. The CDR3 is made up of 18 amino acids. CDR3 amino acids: CATSDRGTSGTSTDTQYF. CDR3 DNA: TGTGCCACCAGTGACCGTGGGACTAGCGGAACTAGCACAGATACGCAGTATTTT.

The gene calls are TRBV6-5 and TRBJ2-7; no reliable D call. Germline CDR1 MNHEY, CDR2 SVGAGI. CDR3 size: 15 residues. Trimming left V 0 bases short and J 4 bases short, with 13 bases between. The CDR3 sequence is CASSYSTTALYEQYF. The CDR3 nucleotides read TGTGCCAGCAGTTACTCTACCACCGCTTTGTACGAGCAGTACTTC.

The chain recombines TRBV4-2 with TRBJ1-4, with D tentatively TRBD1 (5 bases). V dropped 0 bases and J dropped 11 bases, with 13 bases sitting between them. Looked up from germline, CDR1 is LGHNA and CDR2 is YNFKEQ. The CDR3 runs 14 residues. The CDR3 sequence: CASSQDRNGGKLFF. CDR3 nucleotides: TGTGCCAGCAGCCAAGATCGTAATGGGGGGAAACTGTTTTTT.

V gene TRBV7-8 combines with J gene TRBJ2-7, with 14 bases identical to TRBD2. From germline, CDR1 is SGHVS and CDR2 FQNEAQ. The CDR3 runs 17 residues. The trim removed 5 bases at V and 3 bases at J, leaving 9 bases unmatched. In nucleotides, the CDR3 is TGTGCCAGCAGCCGGAACGGACTAGCGGGAGGAGGCTACGAGCAGTACTTC. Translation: CASSRNGLAGGGYEQYF.

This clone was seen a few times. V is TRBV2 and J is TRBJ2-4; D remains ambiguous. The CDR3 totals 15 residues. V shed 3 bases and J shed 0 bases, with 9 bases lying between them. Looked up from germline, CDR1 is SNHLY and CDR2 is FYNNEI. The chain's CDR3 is CASSESRLAKNIQYF. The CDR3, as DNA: TGTGCCAGCAGTGAGTCTCGGCTAGCCAAAAACATTCAGTACTTC.

CDR3 DNA sequence: TGTGCCAGCAGTAATCAGGGGCGTTCCCTCCACTTT. Translated: CASSNQGRSLHF. The chain couples TRBV6-2 or TRBV6-3 to TRBJ1-6, with D possibly TRBD1 on 6 matching bases. V lost 5 bases and J lost 14, with 13 bases in between. Germline assignment: CDR1 MNHEY and CDR2 SVGEGT. CDR3 length: 12 residues.